This entry concerns a single TCR beta chain. Germline is not matched at one junction end, which may reflect a read error. The data were obtained in a study of blood T cell repertoires in COVID-19. Study-wide background: In each case, the material was cDNA or gDNA derived from T cells, B-cell-depleted T cells, or PBMCs.

Produced via immunoSEQ multiplex PCR; TCRdb's table is partial and in-frame only. Of 30,000 to 40,000 clones in the sample, 65% to 75% were seen once. This CDR3 has 14 residues. The germline gives CDR1 MRHNA, CDR2 SNTAGT. Sequencing was done on a sample of peripheral blood. This receptor was identified in a man aged 70 or older with COVID-19, enrolled during active disease. V usage is TRBV6-4 and J usage is TRBJ2-2, with D possibly being TRBD1 (6 bases). The CDR3 loop reads CASRPQGNAGELFF. The CDR3 nucleotides read TGTGCCAGCAGGCCCCAGGGGAACGCCGGGGAGCTGTTTTTT.